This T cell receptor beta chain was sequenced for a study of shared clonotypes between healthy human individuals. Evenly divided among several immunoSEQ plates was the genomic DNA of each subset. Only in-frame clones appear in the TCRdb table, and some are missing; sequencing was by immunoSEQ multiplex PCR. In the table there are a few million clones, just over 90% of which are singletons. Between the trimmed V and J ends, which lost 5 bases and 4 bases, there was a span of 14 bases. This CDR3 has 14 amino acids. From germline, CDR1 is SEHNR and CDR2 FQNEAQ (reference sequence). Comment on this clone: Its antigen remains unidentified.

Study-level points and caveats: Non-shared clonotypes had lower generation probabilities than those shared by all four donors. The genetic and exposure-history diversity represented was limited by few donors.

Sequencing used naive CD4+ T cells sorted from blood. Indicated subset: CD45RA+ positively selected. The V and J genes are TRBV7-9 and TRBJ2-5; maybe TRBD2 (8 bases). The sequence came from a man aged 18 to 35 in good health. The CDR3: CASSREGQRETQYF. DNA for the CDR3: TGTGCCAGCAGCCGGGAGGGACAGAGAGAGACCCAGTACTTC.